This paragraph reports one T cell receptor beta chain. Its antigen is undetermined. This sample was taken from a study of CD8 T cells in Susac syndrome. Study observations and caveats: The study conceded that relatively few individuals underwent its TCR sequencing and HLA analysis.

Deletions cut 7 bases from V and 0 bases from J, with 9 bases between. Germline V gene lookup returns CDR1 MGHDK and CDR2 SYGVNS. This CDR3 spans 14 amino acids. The authors carried out high-throughput sequencing of TCR beta. They applied it to CD8+ and CD4+ T cells obtained from blood. TEMRA cells were FACS-enriched, with CD8+ and CD4+ T cells isolated negatively. Random hexamers were used to reverse transcribe an amount of roughly 0.45 to 1 ug RNA. immunoSEQ multiplex PCR amplified TCR beta CDR3 across 54 Vbeta, 13 Jbeta. TCRdb used MiXCR to reprocess the immunoSEQ multiplex PCR reads, holding one entry per CDR3 protein. The repertoire consists of some 170,000 distinct CDR3 sequences, with 85% to 95% occurring once and the leading ten covering 0.08% to 0.11%.

The sample taken for sequencing was CD4+ T cells from PBMCs. This sequence was found in a human donor in good health. This rearrangement joins TRBV25-1 to TRBJ2-2; D is unclear. The DNA of the CDR3 is TGTGCCAGCACTTACAGATCGAACACCGGGGAGCTGTTTTTT. Translating it yields CASTYRSNTGELFF.